This T cell receptor (beta chain) was sequenced during a study of blood T cell repertoires in COVID-19. Germline CDR1 is SGHDT and CDR2 is YYEEEE. CDR3 size: 15 residues. The trim removed 4 bases at V and 10 bases at J, leaving 8 bases unmatched. This clone showed up just once. Assay used: immunoSEQ multiplex PCR; TCRdb lists only in-frame clones, some missing. The table lists 150,000 to 200,000 clones, about 83% of them singletons. The chain joins TRBV5-6 to TRBJ1-6, with 10 bases aligning to TRBD1. This clonotype was sampled from a man between 60 and 70 years old with acute or convalescent COVID-19. Material: peripheral blood. CDR3 in amino acids: CASSSWTGGGSPLHF. The CDR3 DNA follows: TGTGCCAGCAGCAGTTGGACAGGGGGAGGATCACCCCTCCACTTT. Based on the CDR3 plus reference TRBV5-6 and TRBJ1-6, the full variable domain is DAGVTQSPTHLIKTRGQQVTLRCSPKSGHDTVSWYQQALGQGPQFIFQYYEEEERQRGNFPDRFSGHQFPNYSSELNVNALLLGDSALYLCASSSWTGGGSPLHFGNGTRLTVT.